A single sample is the source of the 27 T cell receptor beta chains below, sequenced in a study of cytomegalovirus exposure and HLA in healthy donors (dated by TCRdb to 2015 to 2018). The library was made by the immunoSEQ multiplex PCR assay. For the multiplex PCR, a mixture combining 60 forward primers for TCR Vbeta segments and 13 reverse primers for TCR Jbeta segments was used. TCRdb retrieved this table from immuneACCESS and kept in-frame rearrangements only. Not all clones are present; in checked studies, unresolved V genes account for under half, and no reason is known for the remainder. This sample holds under 150,000 clones; approximately 75% were observed only once. 5.5% to 6% of the sample is held by the ten biggest clonotypes. Source material: PBMCs. The receptors stem from a woman aged 40 to 50 in good health and CMV-seropositive.

Here the CDR3 reads CASSKGQSYEQYF. CDR3 bases: TGTGCCAGCAGCAAGGGACAGTCCTACGAGCAGTACTTC. This chain uses TRBV11-2 with TRBJ2-7; 7 bases match TRBD1. CDR1 SGHAT and CDR2 FQNNGV come from the germline V gene. The CDR3 consists of 13 residues. V lost 5 bases, J lost 1 base, and 2 bases stayed unmatched. The full variable domain, completed using reference TRBV11-2 and TRBJ2-7, is EAGVAQSPRYKIIEKRQSVAFWCNPISGHATLYWYQQILGQGPKLLIQFQNNGVVDDSQLPKDRFSAERLKGVDSTLKIQPAKLEDSAVYLCASSKGQSYEQYFGPGTRLTVT.

The chain recombines TRBV30 with TRBJ1-2, with D perhaps TRBD1 (6 bases). The CDR3 spans 13 residues. CDR1 and CDR2 (germline): GTSNPN, SVGIG (reference sequence). V was shortened by 2 bases and J by 5 bases, with 12 bases between the two germline ends. This chain's CDR3 is CAWSPGGGYGYTF. The DNA for the CDR3 is TGTGCCTGGAGTCCGGGAGGGGGTTATGGCTACACCTTC.

The rearrangement links TRBV20-1 to TRBJ1-2; weak D call: TRBD1 (5 bases). The CDR3 has 11 residues. The germline V gene has CDR1 DFQATT and CDR2 SNEGSKA (reference sequence). Trimming took off 5 bases at V and 11 bases at J, with 15 bases between the two ends. CDR3 DNA: TGCAGTGCTGGAGCGACAGAAGGTTACACCTTC. As protein: CSAGATEGYTF.

V gene TRBV5-1 combines with J gene TRBJ2-5, with TRBD1 identical over 9 bases. This CDR3 has 15 residues. V trimming: 0 bases; J trimming: 5 bases; junction bases outside the gene matches: 5. The germline CDR1 and CDR2 sequences are SGHRS and YFSETQ. This CDR3 is CASSLVQGARETQYF. The CDR3 bases are TGCGCCAGCAGCTTGGTACAGGGGGCGCGGGAGACCCAGTACTTC.

In DNA, the CDR3 is TGCGCCAGCAGGACTAGCGGGGGGGCGGTCCCCTACAATGAGCAGTTCTTC. Translating it yields CASRTSGGAVPYNEQFF. The chain links TRBV5-1 to TRBJ2-1; 14 bases map to TRBD2. Germline CDR1 and CDR2: SGHRS and YFSETQ. The CDR3 has 17 amino acids. Germline trimming cut 5 bases from V and 2 bases from J; bases unmatched to any gene: 6.

The chain employs TRBV5-1 and TRBJ1-1, with 8 bases that match TRBD1. Germline CDR1 and CDR2: SGHRS and YFSETQ. The length of the CDR3 is 15 residues. The J segment lost 3 bases and the V segment lost 1 base, leaving 5 bases of the junction unmatched. CDR3 DNA: TGCGCCAGCAGCTTGTCACAGGGGGGGGACACTGAAGCTTTCTTT. Its translation: CASSLSQGGDTEAFF.

The chain recombines TRBV28 with TRBJ2-7; maybe TRBD2 (5 bases). Looked up from germline, CDR1 is MDHEN and CDR2 is SYDVKM. V lost 6 bases to trimming and J lost 2 bases, with 8 bases between them. The CDR3 consists of 12 residues. The CDR3 DNA sequence: TGTGCCAGCAGGACGGGGACCTACGAGCAGTACTTC. Translating it yields CASRTGTYEQYF.

The chain joins TRBV27 to TRBJ2-7; 10 bases line up with TRBD2. The CDR3 covers 14 residues. Germline CDR1 MNHEY, CDR2 SMNVEV (reference sequence). Trimming removed 6 bases from V and 7 bases from J; junction bases left unmatched: 9. The CDR3 DNA reads as TGTGCCAGCAGCAGCCTAGCGGGGGTGGGTGAGCAGTACTTC. Residues: CASSSLAGVGEQYF.

This rearrangement joins TRBV7-3 to TRBJ2-3; TRBD2 might be the D (6 bases). The length of the CDR3 is 13 residues. The germline V and J ends were trimmed by 5 bases and 4 bases, with 10 bases remaining between them. Germline V gene lookup returns CDR1 SGHTA and CDR2 FQGTGA. The CDR3, as DNA: TGTGCCAGCAGCCGATCTAGCGCAGATACGCAGTATTTT. This gives the protein CASSRSSADTQYF. The full variable domain, in which reference TRBV7-3 and TRBJ2-3 provide the parts outside the CDR3, is GAGVSQTPSNKVTEKGKYVELRCDPISGHTALYWYRQSLGQGPEFLIYFQGTGAADDSGLPNDRFFAVRPEGSVSTLKIQRTERGDSAVYLCASSRSSADTQYFGPGTRLTVL.

V is TRBV5-4 and J is TRBJ2-5; weak D call: TRBD2 (6 bases). This CDR3 comprises 14 residues. Trimming pared 7 bases from V and 2 bases from J, leaving 15 bases between. Germline V lookup: CDR1 SGHNT, CDR2 YYREEE (reference sequence). Here the CDR3 DNA reads TGTGCCAGCGAAAGGCGGGGACGTCAAGAGACCCAGTACTTC. It yields the protein CASERRGRQETQYF. Full variable domain (rest looked up from reference TRBV5-4 and TRBJ2-5): ETGVTQSPTHLIKTRGQQVTLRCSSQSGHNTVSWYQQALGQGPQFIFQYYREEENGRGNFPPRFSGLQFPNYSSELNVNALELDDSALYLCASERRGRQETQYFGPGTRLLVL.

The V call is TRBV21-1, the J call TRBJ1-5. TRBV21-1 is assigned pseudogene status. The CDR3 extends over 15 amino acids. CDR3 bases: TGTGCCGGGATTTTGGAGGGGTATAGCAATCAGCCCCAGCATTTT. Translating gives CAGILEGYSNQPQHF.

The chain recombines TRBV6-5 with TRBJ1-2; 8 bases match TRBD1. Germline V gene data show CDR1 as MNHEY and CDR2 as SVGAGI. With V trimmed by 9 bases and J by 10 bases, 19 bases remained unmatched. There are 15 residues in the CDR3. CDR3 in DNA: TGTGCCAGTTCTTCTTGGGGACAGGCCGTGAGAGACTACACCTTC. The encoded protein is CASSSWGQAVRDYTF.

The rearrangement joins TRBV29-1 to TRBJ1-1; the D gene is possibly TRBD1 (6 bases). V gave up 3 bases and J gave up 8 bases, with 10 bases separating them. The CDR3 contains 11 residues. Germline CDR1 SQVTM, CDR2 ANQGSEA. CDR3: CSVDRGSEAFF. The DNA for the CDR3 is TGCAGCGTTGACAGGGGATCCGAAGCTTTCTTT.

The CDR3 DNA reads as TGTGCCAGCAGCTTAGGACAACCCTCCACCGGGGAGCTGTTTTTT. Protein: CASSLGQPSTGELFF. The rearrangement uses TRBV7-2 and TRBJ2-2; no definite D call. Germline V gene data show CDR1 as SGHTA and CDR2 as FQGNSA. V lost 1 base to trimming and J lost 4 bases, with 10 bases between them. The CDR3 length is 15 residues.

The V gene is TRBV15, the J gene TRBJ1-1; perhaps TRBD1 as D (6 bases). Germline CDR1 LNHNV, CDR2 YYDKDF (reference sequence). V was clipped by 2 bases and J by 7 bases, with 14 bases between them. CDR3 length: 14 residues. CDR3 amino acids: CATSRPTGLDEAFF. In DNA form, the CDR3 reads TGTGCCACCAGCAGACCCACAGGGTTGGATGAAGCTTTCTTT. Complete variable domain (other parts from reference TRBV15 and TRBJ1-1): DAMVIQNPRYQVTQFGKPVTLSCSQTLNHNVMYWYQQKSSQAPKLLFHYYDKDFNNEADTPDNFQSRRPNTSFCFLDIRSPGLGDTAMYLCATSRPTGLDEAFFGQGTRLTVV.

V gene TRBV5-1 combines with J gene TRBJ1-1; TRBD1 aligns across 7 bases. Per germline, CDR1 SGHRS and CDR2 YFSETQ. Trimming cost V 2 bases and J 5 bases; bases outside gene matches: 6. The CDR3 has 14 amino acids. In nucleotides, the CDR3 is TGCGCCAGCAGCTTATCACAGGGGCGAACTGAAGCTTTCTTT. Its translation is CASSLSQGRTEAFF.

The chain uses TRBV6-5 and TRBJ1-6; 9 nucleotides match TRBD1. With V trimmed by 3 bases and J by 7 bases, 7 bases remained unmatched. This CDR3 is built from 16 residues. The germline V gene encodes CDR1 MNHEY and CDR2 SVGAGI. This chain's CDR3 is CASSYTRDRENSPLHF. CDR3 bases: TGTGCCAGCAGTTATACCCGGGACAGGGAGAATTCACCCCTCCACTTT.

The chain carries TRBV10-3 and TRBJ1-1; D is possibly TRBD1 (5 bases). The germline CDR1 and CDR2 sequences are ENHRY and SYGVKD. The V end was cut by 8 bases, the J end by 1 base, with 11 bases between. The length of the CDR3 is 13 residues. The chain's CDR3 is CAIRTGENTEAFF. The CDR3 DNA is TGTGCCATCCGCACAGGAGAGAACACTGAAGCTTTCTTT.

The chain couples TRBV28 to TRBJ2-7, with 10 bases aligning to TRBD1. V gave up 6 bases and J gave up 6 bases; unmatched junction bases: 14. CDR3 size: 16 residues. CDR1 and CDR2 from the germline V gene are MDHEN and SYDVKM. The CDR3 is CASRSDPGTGVREQYF. CDR3 bases: TGTGCCAGCAGAAGTGATCCAGGGACAGGGGTGCGCGAGCAGTACTTC.

This chain connects TRBV5-4 to TRBJ2-1; 10 positions agree with TRBD2. After removal of 4 bases from V and 1 base from J, the junction contained 17 bases not matched to a gene. The CDR3 is made up of 20 amino acids. Germline CDR1 reads SGHNT; CDR2 reads YYREEE (reference sequence). CDR3 region: CASSPEVAGGRGGSYNEQFF. The CDR3 DNA reads TGTGCCAGCAGCCCGGAGGTAGCGGGGGGACGAGGAGGTTCCTACAATGAGCAGTTCTTC.

This chain connects TRBV18 to TRBJ2-6, with a tentative D call TRBD2 (6 bases). This CDR3 comprises 18 residues. The V gene's germline CDR1 is KGHSH and CDR2 LQKENI. The V gene lost 0 bases and the J gene lost 0 bases, with 12 bases spanning the gap. CDR3 nucleotides: TGTGCCAGCTCACCACCGTCAGCGGGTTCCTCTGGGGCCAACGTCCTGACTTTC. It codes for CASSPPSAGSSGANVLTF. Filled out from reference TRBV18 and TRBJ2-6, the complete variable domain reads NAGVMQNPRHLVRRRGQEARLRCSPMKGHSHVYWYRQLPEEGLKFMVYLQKENIIDESGMPKERFSAEFPKEGPSILRIQQVVRGDSAAYFCASSPPSAGSSGANVLTFGAGSRLTVL.

This clone was seen only a few times. The rearrangement links TRBV28 to TRBJ1-2; no firm D call. The CDR3 loop spans 12 amino acids. The V end was cut by 5 bases, the J end by 5 bases, with 9 bases between. Germline loops: CDR1 MDHEN, CDR2 SYDVKM. In DNA, the CDR3 is TGTGCCAGCAGTACGACTGTGTATGGCTACACCTTC. This codes for CASSTTVYGYTF.

V gene TRBV7-2 combines with J gene TRBJ2-1; 9 bases align to TRBD2. Germline loops: CDR1 SGHTA, CDR2 FQGNSA. The CDR3 totals 17 residues. Losses at the gene ends were 4 bases for V and 4 bases for J; bases not matched to a gene: 11. CDR3 region: CASSSFRLAVDYNEQFF. The CDR3 DNA reads as TGTGCCAGCAGCTCATTCAGACTAGCGGTCGATTACAATGAGCAGTTCTTC.

The chain recombines TRBV18 with TRBJ2-7, with 7 bases identical to TRBD1. Trimming took 5 bases from V and 0 from J; bases not matched to a gene: 4. This CDR3 contains 14 residues. Germline assignment: CDR1 KGHSH and CDR2 LQKENI. This chain's CDR3 is CASSFTGDSYEQYF. CDR3 DNA sequence: TGTGCCAGCTCATTTACAGGGGACTCCTACGAGCAGTACTTC.

V is TRBV2 and J is TRBJ1-1, with D unresolved. Trimming cost V 6 bases and J 8 bases, with 16 bases left between them. Looked up from germline, CDR1 is SNHLY and CDR2 is FYNNEI. The CDR3 has 13 amino acids. The CDR3 protein is CASRAGISPEAFF. Written as DNA, the CDR3 is TGTGCCAGCAGGGCCGGGATCTCCCCGGAAGCTTTCTTT.

The chain combines TRBV6-7 with TRBJ2-5, with 7 bases matching TRBD1. TRBV6-7 is given ORF status, its function remaining uncertain. The CDR3 sequence is 14 residues long. J was trimmed by 10 bases and V by 8 bases; bases with no gene match: 16. The CDR3 DNA is TGTGCCAGCTGGACTCCCCGGGCCTCAGGGGGCCAGTACTTC. Encoded protein: CASWTPRASGGQYF.

The genes are TRBV5-4 and TRBJ2-5, with 8 bases fitting TRBD2. The DNA end favors TRBJ2-7, so the J call may be wrong. Germline V gene data show CDR1 as SGHNT and CDR2 as YYREEE (reference sequence). The CDR3 sequence is 16 residues long. The CDR3: CASSLALGGGLYEQYF. As DNA, the CDR3 is TGTGCCAGCAGCTTGGCTTTGGGCGGGGGGCTCTACGAGCAGTACTTC.